This T cell receptor beta chain is drawn from a study of early T cells in non-severe SARS-CoV-2 infection. Study summary: From unsorted whole blood, bulk RNA was sequenced, and the chains remained unpaired.

Notes on this clonotype: An end of the junction differs from the germline gene, which may be a read error.

Separate cDNA molecules each had unique molecular identifiers attached to them. TCRdb itself ran the 5' RACE reads through MiXCR, one entry per CDR3 protein. The profile shows fewer than 60,000 distinct CDR3 sequences, around 9.6% of them singletons. This clonotype was sampled from an adult who was a healthcare worker with PCR-confirmed SARS-CoV-2 infection or an uninfected control (not recorded which). This specimen consisted of whole blood, obtained at baseline.

CDR3 DNA: TGTGCCAGCAGCCCAATGTCTCTGACATTACTTCCCTCACCCCTCCATTTT. Its translation is CASSPMSLTLLPSPLHF. The chain is built from TRBV11-2 and TRBJ1-6; no clear D. This CDR3 is 17 amino acids long. Germline CDR1 and CDR2: SGHAT and FQNNGV.